This TCR beta chain was recovered during a study of T-cell memory formation after mild COVID-19. Germline assignment: CDR1 SGDLS and CDR2 YYNGEE. Trimming shortened V by 0 bases and J by 4 bases, and 10 bases separated the two germline ends. The CDR3 is made up of 14 amino acids. Employing constant-segment primers, 5'RACE generated TCR alpha and TCR beta cDNA libraries bearing sample barcodes and UMIs. In TCRdb, the 5' RACE reads were re-called with MiXCR into one record per CDR3 protein. The data contain about 200,000 distinct CDR3 sequences, more than 15% of them singletons. The sequenced sample consisted of PBMCs or a T cell subset sorted from them (not recorded which). The TCR originated in an adult woman who had mild COVID-19 (a few samples of this study predate the infection). Cell type and time point are not known. This chain uses TRBV9 with TRBJ1-2, with D tentatively TRBD1 (5 bases). This CDR3 is CASSVGRGVYGYTF. The CDR3 DNA follows: TGTGCCAGCAGCGTAGGAAGGGGAGTCTATGGCTACACCTTC. Supplemented by reference TRBV9 and TRBJ1-2, the full variable domain reads DSGVTQTPKHLITATGQRVTLRCSPRSGDLSVYWYQQSLDQGLQFLIQYYNGEERAKGNILERFSAQQFPDLHSELNLSSLELGDSALYFCASSVGRGVYGYTFGSGTRLTVV.